This T cell receptor beta chain was sequenced during a study of T cell responses to AZD1222 COVID-19 vaccine. The study's findings and limits: The sample set comprised mostly white British donors with more females, and clonal diversity was possibly underestimated. CD4 TCRs covered the whole spike, strongest at regions 160-218 and 743-854.

Measured with immunoSEQ multiplex PCR; TCRdb has only the in-frame clones, and not every one. The sample has some 150,000 clones; 85% to 90% are singletons. The V gene end was trimmed by 6 bases and the J gene end by 5 bases; junction bases not matched to a gene: 4. CDR1 and CDR2 (germline): SNHLY, FYNNEI. This CDR3 contains 14 residues. This clone was picked up a small number of times. Its target is not known. J is TRBJ1-4 and V is TRBV2; 9 nucleotides align to TRBD1. The sequence came from an adult who received the AZD1222 COVID-19 vaccine. This specimen was peripheral blood, taken 28 days after the second AZD1222 dose. In DNA, the CDR3 is TGTGCCAGCAGGTTTACAGGGGGCAATGAAAAACTGTTTTTT. Its protein product is CASRFTGGNEKLFF. Full variable domain (rest looked up from reference TRBV2 and TRBJ1-4): EPEVTQTPSHQVTQMGQEVILRCVPISNHLYFYWYRQILGQKVEFLVSFYNNEISEKSEIFDDQFSVERPDGSNFTLKIRSTKLEDSAMYFCASRFTGGNEKLFFGSGTQLSVL.